Each of the 25 T cell receptor beta chains below was sequenced from the same sample in a study of T-cell reconstitution after alpha-beta-depleted transplantation in children. Unique molecular identifiers were incorporated when the TCRbeta library was constructed. TCRdb analysed the PCR reads with MiXCR anew, one entry per CDR3 protein. The table shows roughly 500,000 distinct CDR3 sequences, with 32% occurring only once. Sequences were derived from PBMCs from the stem cell graft donor, sampled from the stem cell graft. These receptors originate from a human donor who donated a stem cell graft to a child with aplastic anemia.

CDR3 amino acids: CASSSRGGLGDEQFF. In nucleotides, the CDR3 is TGTGCCAGCAGCTCAAGGGGGGGGCTTGGGGATGAGCAGTTCTTC. The chain couples TRBV7-8 to TRBJ2-1, with D perhaps TRBD2 (7 bases). The V and J ends lost 4 bases and 8 bases respectively, with 18 bases between them. Germline V gene lookup returns CDR1 SGHVS and CDR2 FQNEAQ. The CDR3 covers 15 residues.

The genes are TRBV21-1 and TRBJ2-7. TRBV21-1 is tagged as a pseudogene. The CDR3 length is 14 residues. In nucleotides, the CDR3 is TGTGCCAGCACAATCTTAGACCAACCCTACGAGCAGTACGTC. Translated, it gives CASTILDQPYEQYV.

V usage is TRBV5-6 and J usage is TRBJ2-1, with 10 bases that match TRBD1. The CDR3 covers 14 residues. CDR1 SGHDT and CDR2 YYEEEE come from the germline V gene. The junction had 7 bases not matched to a gene; V was cut back by 4 bases and J by 9 bases. In nucleotides, the CDR3 is TGTGCCAGCAGCGAGCGGACAGGGGGTATTGAGCAGTTCTTC. This sequence encodes CASSERTGGIEQFF. Based on the CDR3 plus reference TRBV5-6 and TRBJ2-1, the full variable domain is DAGVTQSPTHLIKTRGQQVTLRCSPKSGHDTVSWYQQALGQGPQFIFQYYEEEERQRGNFPDRFSGHQFPNYSSELNVNALLLGDSALYLCASSERTGGIEQFFGPGTRLTVL.

This clonotype was counted a few times. V is TRBV11-2 and J is TRBJ1-1; TRBD1 is a possible D gene (5 bases). This CDR3 has 15 amino acids. V was pared by 2 bases and J by 5 bases, with 15 bases between. Germline values: CDR1 SGHAT, CDR2 FQNNGV. The CDR3 sequence is CASSLSGTRGTEAFF. The CDR3 DNA reads as TGTGCCAGCAGCTTATCCGGGACCCGTGGGACTGAAGCTTTCTTT.

V gene TRBV18 combines with J gene TRBJ1-1; D is unclear. Trimming left V 2 bases short and J 2 bases short, with 6 bases between. CDR3 length equals 13 residues. Germline loops: CDR1 KGHSH, CDR2 LQKENI. CDR3 residues: CASSPIENTEAFF. The CDR3 bases are TGTGCCAGCTCACCAATAGAAAACACTGAAGCTTTCTTT. Filled out from reference TRBV18 and TRBJ1-1, the complete variable domain reads NAGVMQNPRHLVRRRGQEARLRCSPMKGHSHVYWYRQLPEEGLKFMVYLQKENIIDESGMPKERFSAEFPKEGPSILRIQQVVRGDSAAYFCASSPIENTEAFFGQGTRLTVV.

The sample holds a few counts of this clonotype. The chain couples TRBV7-9 to TRBJ2-1; 9 bases fit TRBD2. Germline-derived CDR1 and CDR2 are SEHNR and FQNEAQ (reference sequence). The V gene end was trimmed by 1 base and the J gene end by 9 bases; junction bases not matched to a gene: 10. The CDR3 consists of 16 residues. The CDR3 loop reads CASSLGGGRASIEQFF. The CDR3 coding sequence is TGTGCCAGCAGCTTAGGGGGCGGGAGGGCCAGTATTGAGCAGTTCTTC.

On this clonotype itself: The junction differs from germline at one of its ends, possibly a read error. The chain uses TRBV28 and TRBJ1-2, with 7 bases aligning to TRBD1. Germline V gene sequence: CDR1 MDHEN, CDR2 SYDVKM. The CDR3 runs 11 residues. DNA of the CDR3: TGTGCCAGCAGTTTCCTCGACAGGGAGGCCTTC. As protein: CASSFLDREAF.

The V and J genes are TRBV28 and TRBJ2-1; 10 positions match TRBD1. V trimming: 3 bases; J trimming: 3 bases; junction bases outside the gene matches: 5. This CDR3 comprises 16 residues. Per germline, CDR1 MDHEN and CDR2 SYDVKM. In DNA, the CDR3 is TGTGCCAGCAGTTTGGGACAGGGGAAAATCTACAATGAGCAGTTCTTC. This translates into CASSLGQGKIYNEQFF. Combining the CDR3 with reference TRBV28 and TRBJ2-1 gives the whole variable domain DVKVTQSSRYLVKRTGEKVFLECVQDMDHENMFWYRQDPGLGLRLIYFSYDVKMKEKGDIPEGYSVSREKKERFSLILESASTNQTSMYLCASSLGQGKIYNEQFFGPGTRLTVL.

This clonotype was seen a few times. The chain couples TRBV5-6 to TRBJ2-1; D ambiguous. With 0 bases removed from V and 6 bases from J, the gap between germline ends came to 10 bases. The CDR3 is 14 amino acids. The germline V gene encodes CDR1 SGHDT and CDR2 YYEEEE. The CDR3 spells CASSLGTPSNEQFF. Here the CDR3 DNA reads TGTGCCAGCAGCTTGGGAACTCCCAGCAATGAGCAGTTCTTC.

The chain uses TRBV28 and TRBJ1-2; no firm D call. This CDR3 has 13 amino acids. Germline V gene data show CDR1 as MDHEN and CDR2 as SYDVKM. Trimming cost V 6 bases and J 2 bases, with 10 bases left between them. CDR3 protein: CASRTDGNYGYTF. The CDR3 DNA reads TGTGCCAGCAGAACCGACGGAAACTATGGCTACACCTTC.

This chain links TRBV10-3 with TRBJ1-1; a weak D match, TRBD1 (6 bases). With 6 bases removed from V and 5 bases from J, the gap between germline ends came to 13 bases. This CDR3 contains 13 residues. Germline V gene lookup returns CDR1 ENHRY and CDR2 SYGVKD. CDR3 amino acids: CAIRAQGGTEAFF. The CDR3 DNA follows: TGTGCCATCAGGGCACAGGGTGGAACTGAAGCTTTCTTT.

This clonotype was detected only a few times. V and J are TRBV25-1 and TRBJ2-1, with no clear D. V was shortened by 5 bases and J by 8 bases, with 10 bases between the two germline ends. The CDR3 sequence is 12 residues long. CDR1 is MGHDK and CDR2 is SYGVNS in the germline V gene. DNA of the CDR3: TGTGCCAGCAGTTTTCGGTGGTATGAGCAGTTCTTC. Translating gives CASSFRWYEQFF.

The chain employs TRBV15 and TRBJ2-1, with D perhaps TRBD2 (7 bases). Germline V gene lookup returns CDR1 LNHNV and CDR2 YYDKDF (reference sequence). The CDR3 totals 16 residues. The V end lost 3 bases, the J end lost 7 bases, and 19 bases lay between the germline ends. The CDR3 here is CATSSPQRDILNEQFF. In DNA, the CDR3 is TGTGCCACCAGCAGTCCCCAGCGGGACATCCTAAATGAGCAGTTCTTC. Complete variable domain (other parts from reference TRBV15 and TRBJ2-1): DAMVIQNPRYQVTQFGKPVTLSCSQTLNHNVMYWYQQKSSQAPKLLFHYYDKDFNNEADTPDNFQSRRPNTSFCFLDIRSPGLGDTAMYLCATSSPQRDILNEQFFGPGTRLTVL.

The chain employs TRBV7-2 and TRBJ2-1, with D tentatively TRBD1 or TRBD2 (5 bases each). The CDR3 consists of 15 residues. V was trimmed by 5 bases and J by 4 bases, leaving 15 bases between them. Germline V CDR1 and CDR2: SGHTA, FQGNSA. As DNA, the CDR3 is TGTGCCAGCAGCCGTCCCGGGACGGAGTACAATGAGCAGTTCTTC. Protein product: CASSRPGTEYNEQFF.

The rearrangement uses TRBV15 and TRBJ1-1, with D unresolved. The germline gives CDR1 LNHNV, CDR2 YYDKDF (reference sequence). CDR3 length: 11 residues. The germline V and J ends were trimmed by 5 bases and 6 bases, with 7 bases remaining between them. CDR3 loop: CATSRDAEAFF. In DNA, the CDR3 is TGTGCCACCAGCCGCGACGCTGAAGCTTTCTTT.

The chain links TRBV19 to TRBJ1-3; D ambiguous. From germline, CDR1 is LNHDA and CDR2 SQIVND (reference sequence). Trimming removed 9 bases from V and 7 bases from J, with 19 bases in between. The CDR3 spans 14 residues. CDR3 DNA sequence: TGTGCCAGCAGCGGTCCCGGGGAGTGGAACACCATATATTTT. As protein: CASSGPGEWNTIYF.

This clonotype was detected only a few times. V and J are TRBV6-1 and TRBJ2-7; 8 bases are shared with TRBD1. CDR3 length equals 14 residues. The V gene's germline CDR1 is MNHNS and CDR2 SASEGT. V shed 6 bases, J shed 3 bases, and the junction held 7 bases outside the gene matches. CDR3 amino acids: CASRRDRPRYEQYF. DNA of the CDR3: TGTGCCAGCAGACGGGACAGGCCGCGCTACGAGCAGTACTTC.

This clonotype showed up just a few times. The rearrangement links TRBV6-4 to TRBJ2-1, with TRBD2 matching over 12 bases. Per the germline V gene, CDR1 is MRHNA and CDR2 is SNTAGT. The V segment lost 2 bases and the J segment 6 bases; nucleotides outside the gene matches: 2. The CDR3 loop spans 15 amino acids. CDR3 bases: TGTGCCAGCAGTGACGGGACTAGCGGGCGCAATGAGCAGTTCTTC. Amino acids: CASSDGTSGRNEQFF.

This clonotype appeared a few times. The V gene is TRBV24-1, the J gene TRBJ1-1; a weak D match, TRBD1 (6 bases). Germline CDR1 is KGHDR and CDR2 is SFDVKD. Trimming cost V 3 bases and J 5 bases, with 15 bases left between them. CDR3 length equals 15 residues. As DNA, the CDR3 is TGTGCCACCAGTGATGGTACAGGGTGGAATACTGAAGCTTTCTTT. Its translation: CATSDGTGWNTEAFF.

This clonotype was counted only a few times. This rearrangement joins TRBV6-2 or TRBV6-3 to TRBJ2-1; TRBD1 matches at 9 bases. J lost 7 bases, V lost 2 bases, and 3 bases had no gene match. This CDR3 spans 14 amino acids. Germline loops: CDR1 MNHEY, CDR2 SVGEGT. The CDR3 DNA is TGTGCCAGCAGTTACGGGACAGGGTGGAATGAGCAGTTCTTC. It codes for CASSYGTGWNEQFF.

This clonotype was counted a few times. The rearrangement uses TRBV10-3 and TRBJ2-1, with 12 bases identical to TRBD2. Germline V gene sequence: CDR1 ENHRY, CDR2 SYGVKD. This CDR3 has 14 amino acids. Trimming cost V 6 bases and J 5 bases; bases outside gene matches: 2. In nucleotides, the CDR3 is TGTGCCATCAGGACTAGCGGGAGCAACAATGAGCAGTTCTTC. Its protein is CAIRTSGSNNEQFF.

This chain uses TRBV19 with TRBJ2-1; a weak D match, TRBD2 (6 bases). This CDR3 has 14 amino acids. From germline, CDR1 is LNHDA and CDR2 SQIVND (reference sequence). Trimming took 1 base from V and 6 from J, leaving 10 bases between them. The CDR3 DNA sequence: TGTGCCAGTAGTATAGGTGGGACTCTCAATGAGCAGTTCTTC. It yields the protein CASSIGGTLNEQFF.

The chain has TRBV12-3 or TRBV12-4 and TRBJ1-1, with D uncertain. The length of the CDR3 is 12 residues. The V and J ends lost 1 base and 3 bases respectively, with 3 bases between them. CDR3 amino acids: CASSLVDTEAFF. The DNA for the CDR3 is TGTGCCAGCAGTTTAGTAGACACTGAAGCTTTCTTT.

This clonotype was recorded a few times. This chain uses TRBV20-1 with TRBJ1-4; 8 bases are shared with TRBD1. Trimming at V came to 6 bases and at J to 3 bases, leaving 6 bases not matched to a gene. This CDR3 region has 14 residues. Per germline, CDR1 DFQATT and CDR2 SNEGSKA (reference sequence). CDR3 loop: CSAQKQGANEKLFF. CDR3 nucleotides: TGCAGTGCCCAGAAACAGGGGGCTAATGAAAAACTGTTTTTT.

The chain couples TRBV7-4 to TRBJ1-1; D perhaps matches TRBD1 (5 bases). Germline CDR1 and CDR2: SGHVT and SQSDAQ. V dropped 1 base and J dropped 6 bases, with 27 bases sitting between them. CDR3 size: 19 residues. The DNA for the CDR3 is TGTGCCAGCAGCTTAGTTAGGGGCCAGGCTACACGGGCCAACGCTGAAGCTTTCTTT. Protein: CASSLVRGQATRANAEAFF. The full variable domain, with the rest looked up from reference TRBV7-4 and TRBJ1-1, is GAGVSQSPRYKVAKRGRDVALRCDSISGHVTLYWYRQTLGQGSEVLTYSQSDAQRDKSGRPSGRFSAERPERSVSTLKIQRTEQGDSAVYLCASSLVRGQATRANAEAFFGQGTRLTVV.